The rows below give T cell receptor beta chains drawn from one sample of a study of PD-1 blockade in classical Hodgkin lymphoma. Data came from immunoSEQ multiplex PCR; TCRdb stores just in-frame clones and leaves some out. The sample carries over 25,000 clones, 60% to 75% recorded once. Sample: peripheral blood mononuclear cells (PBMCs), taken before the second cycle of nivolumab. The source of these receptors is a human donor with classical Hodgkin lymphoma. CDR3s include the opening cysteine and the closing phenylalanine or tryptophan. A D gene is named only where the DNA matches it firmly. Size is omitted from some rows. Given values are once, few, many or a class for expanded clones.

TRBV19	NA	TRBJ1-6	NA	TGTGCCAGTAGTATTTCAGGAGTATATAATTCACCCCTCCACTTT	CASSISGVYNSPLHF
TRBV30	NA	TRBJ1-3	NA	TGTGCCTGCCCGTGGGGGGACTCTGGAAACACCATATATTTT	CACPWGDSGNTIYF
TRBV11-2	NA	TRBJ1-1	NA	TGTGCCAGCAGCTTAGCCTCGGGAGGATACACTGAAGCTTTCTTT	CASSLASGGYTEAFF
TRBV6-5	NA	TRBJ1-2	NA	TGTGCCAGCAGTTCACCCAACGGAGCCCACTATGGCTACACCTTC	CASSSPNGAHYGYTF
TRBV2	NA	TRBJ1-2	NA	TGTGCCAGCAGTGAAATGAGGGAAAGCTATGGCTACACCTTC	CASSEMRESYGYTF
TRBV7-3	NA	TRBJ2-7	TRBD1	TGTGCCAGCAGTACCCTCGCAGGGGGCGAGCAGTACTTC	CASSTLAGGEQYF
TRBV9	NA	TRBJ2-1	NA	TGTGCCAGCAGCGTAGGGGTAAGCATAGACAATGAGCAGTTCTTC	CASSVGVSIDNEQFF
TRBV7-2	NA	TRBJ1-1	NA	TGTGCCAGCAGCTTAGATTCAGTTGAAGCTTTCTTT	CASSLDSVEAFF
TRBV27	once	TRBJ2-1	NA	TGTGCCAGCAGTACCTTCAATGAGCAGTTCTTC	CASSTFNEQFF
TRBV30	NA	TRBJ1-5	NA	TGTGCCGGCTCCGGCCCTGGAGGTCAGCCCCAGCATTTT	CAGSGPGGQPQHF
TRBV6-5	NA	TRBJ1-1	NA	TGTGCCAGCAGTTTAATCACAGGGACTGAAGCTTTCTTT	CASSLITGTEAFF
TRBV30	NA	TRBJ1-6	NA	TGTGCCTGGAGTAACCTTCCGGGGAGACAGGAACACTTT	CAWSNLPGRQEHF
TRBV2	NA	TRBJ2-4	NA	TGTGCCAGCAGGCCCCTGCCAACGGACATTCAGTACTTC	CASRPLPTDIQYF
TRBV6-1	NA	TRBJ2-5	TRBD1	TGTGCCAGCAGCCAGGGACAGGGGTATCAAGAGACCCAGTACTTC	CASSQGQGYQETQYF
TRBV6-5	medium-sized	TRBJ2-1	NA	TGTGCCAGCAGTTCAAGACAGACCGATGAGCAGTTCTTC	CASSSRQTDEQFF